These T cell receptor beta chains were read from a single sample in a study of post-analysis software for immune sequencing data. MiXCR, applied by TCRdb to the PCR reads, yields one record per CDR3 protein. The data contain about half a million distinct CDR3 sequences, 30% to 40% of them singletons. Sequenced sample: blood. These receptors were obtained from a girl aged 2-17 years with multiple sclerosis. Each CDR3 is given with its conserved first and last residue. The D gene is left open where the match is weak. Size is omitted from some rows. Given values are once, few, many or a class for expanded clones.

>.|many|TRBJ2-3|TRBV4-1
CASSPPFGRLPSTQYF
TGCGCCAGCAGCCCTCCTTTTGGTAGGTTGCCGAGTACGCAGTATTTT
>TRBD1|.|TRBJ1-2|TRBV6-5
CASSYSGQGANYGYTF
TGCGCCAGCAGTTACTCGGGACAGGGGGCTAACTATGGCTACACCTTC
>.|.|TRBJ2-1|TRBV6-5
CASSYASPSPRGPYNEQFF
TGTGCCAGCAGTTACGCGAGTCCCTCCCCCCGGGGGCCTTACAATGAGCAGTTCTTC
>.|.|TRBJ1-5|TRBV6-5
CASSYSAQYSNQPQHF
TGTGCCAGCAGTTACTCTGCGCAGTATAGCAATCAGCCCCAGCATTTT
>.|.|TRBJ1-4|TRBV10-3
CATGTSELFF
TGTGCCACTGGGACCAGTGAACTGTTTTTT
>.|few|TRBJ2-5|TRBV7-3
CASSLMRGVQETQYF
TGTGCCAGCAGCTTAATGAGGGGGGTCCAAGAGACCCAGTACTTC
>TRBD1|few|TRBJ2-7|TRBV5-6
CASSLAGTAGYVQYF
TGTGCCAGCAGCTTGGCCGGGACAGCTGGATACGTGCAGTACTTC
>TRBD1|few|TRBJ2-1|TRBV28
CASSVPGQGNEQFF
TGTGCCAGCAGTGTCCCGGGACAGGGCAATGAGCAGTTCTTC
>.|few|TRBJ1-5|TRBV5-1
CASSQVPNAGQPQHF
TGCGCCAGCAGCCAAGTTCCGAATGCGGGTCAGCCCCAGCATTTT
>.|.|TRBJ1-2|TRBV9
CASSVSPARRSAGYTF
TGTGCCAGCAGCGTATCCCCCGCCAGGCGGTCTGCTGGCTACACCTTC
>.|.|TRBJ2-1|TRBV6-1
CASSEGQGGYNEQFF
TGTGCCAGCAGTGAAGGCCAAGGGGGGTACAATGAGCAGTTCTTC
>.|.|TRBJ2-7|TRBV10-3
CAISELGPSSYERYF
TGTGCCATCAGTGAGCTGGGTCCCAGCTCCTACGAGCGGTACTTC
>TRBD2|few|TRBJ2-3|TRBV5-8
CASSPGLADATDTQYF
TGTGCCAGCAGCCCGGGACTAGCGGATGCCACAGATACGCAGTATTTT
>.|few|TRBJ2-7|TRBV29-1
CSVERGRGGRAYEQYF
TGCAGCGTTGAAAGGGGGCGGGGAGGGAGAGCCTACGAGCAGTACTTC
>.|.|TRBJ2-1|TRBV5-1
CVSSLSSLWGNEQFF
TGCGTCAGCAGCTTGAGCTCTTTGTGGGGGAATGAGCAGTTCTTC
>.|once|TRBJ2-1|TRBV27
CASSLQGSEQFF
TGTGCCAGCAGTCTTCAGGGGAGTGAGCAGTTCTTC
>.|.|TRBJ2-2|TRBV7-9
CASRLEQGSGTGELFF
TGTGCCAGCAGACTCGAACAGGGTTCCGGCACCGGGGAGCTGTTTTTT
>.|few|TRBJ2-1|TRBV5-1
CASSGGFPLRGNEQFF
TGCGCCAGCAGCGGGGGCTTTCCCTTGCGGGGCAATGAGCAGTTCTTC
>TRBD2|.|TRBJ2-3|TRBV7-9
CASSARLAGAEDTQYF
TGTGCCAGCAGCGCGAGACTAGCGGGGGCGGAAGATACGCAGTATTTT
>TRBD1|.|TRBJ2-7|TRBV6-1
CASSEAGTGAIEQYF
TGTGCCAGCAGTGAAGCCGGGACAGGAGCCATCGAGCAGTACTTC
>.|many|TRBJ2-7|TRBV6-5
CASSNPPYRDNYEQYF
TGTGCCAGCAGTAATCCCCCTTACCGGGACAACTACGAGCAGTACTTC
>TRBD2|once|TRBJ2-3|TRBV29-1
CSVPGLAGVTDTQYF
TGCAGCGTACCGGGACTAGCGGGGGTCACAGATACGCAGTATTTT
>.|.|TRBJ1-1|TRBV29-1
CSVGGPGAEAFF
TGCAGCGTTGGGGGCCCTGGGGCTGAAGCTTTCTTT
>TRBD2|many|TRBJ2-3|TRBV9
CASSAGGLDTQYF
TGTGCCAGCAGCGCGGGGGGACTAGATACGCAGTATTTT
>TRBD2|few|TRBJ2-1|TRBV3-1
CASSQLSGGYNEQFF
TGTGCCAGCAGCCAACTAAGCGGGGGGTACAATGAGCAGTTCTTC
>.|few|TRBJ2-5|TRBV4-1
CASSHSFRRQGETQYF
TGCGCCAGCAGCCACTCATTCCGCCGGCAGGGGGAGACCCAGTACTTC
>.|few|TRBJ2-7|TRBV5-1
CASSGTSGGYEQYF
TGCGCCAGCAGCGGAACCTCAGGAGGATACGAGCAGTACTTC
>TRBD1|many|TRBJ2-5|TRBV20-1
CSQALDRGRGETQYF
TGCAGTCAAGCCCTGGACAGGGGAAGGGGAGAGACCCAGTACTTC
>.|.|TRBJ1-2|TRBV20-1
CSASQGRDGYTF
TGCAGTGCTAGCCAGGGACGAGATGGCTACACCTTC
>TRBD2|once|TRBJ2-1|TRBV24-1
CATSAPGGSSYNVQFF
TGTGCCACCAGTGCTCCGGGGGGGAGCTCCTACAATGTGCAGTTCTTC
>.|few|TRBJ2-3|TRBV15
CATSRVANAYRDTQYF
TGTGCCACCAGCAGAGTGGCGAACGCTTACCGAGATACGCAGTATTTT
>.|.|TRBJ2-1|TRBV11-2
CASSPGWRTDNEQFF
TGTGCCAGCAGCCCAGGGTGGCGTACCGACAATGAGCAGTTCTTC
>TRBD2|few|TRBJ2-1|TRBV29-1
CSVELRLAGAFYNEQFF
TGCAGCGTTGAGTTACGACTAGCGGGGGCGTTTTACAATGAGCAGTTCTTC
>.|.|TRBJ1-2|TRBV10-3
CAISESPPGRTNYGYTF
TGTGCCATCAGTGAGTCGCCCCCGGGACGGACAAACTATGGCTACACCTTC
>.|few|TRBJ2-5|TRBV10-2
CASSDGGGLQYF
TGCGCCAGCAGTGACGGAGGGGGTCTCCAGTACTTC
>.|.|TRBJ2-2|TRBV4-1
CASSPLRGNTGELFF
TGCGCCAGCAGCCCCCTTAGGGGGAACACCGGGGAGCTGTTTTTT
>TRBD1|.|TRBJ1-1|TRBV12-3/TRBV12-4
CASRFTGVNTEAFF
TGTGCCAGCAGATTCACAGGGGTGAACACTGAAGCTTTCTTT
>.|medium-sized|TRBJ1-1|TRBV28
CASSLEPASGEAFF
TGTGCCAGCAGTCTCGAACCCGCCTCGGGTGAAGCTTTCTTT
>.|.|TRBJ1-1|TRBV5-1
CAGSLEGRGTEAFF
TGCGCCGGCAGCTTGGAAGGACGGGGCACTGAAGCTTTCTTT
>.|.|TRBJ2-5|TRBV2
CASSEVGGEETQYF
TGTGCCAGCAGTGAAGTTGGAGGGGAAGAGACCCAGTACTTC
>.|.|TRBJ2-7|TRBV7-9
CASSLGTNEQYF
TGTGCCAGCAGCTTAGGTACGAACGAGCAGTACTTC
>TRBD1|.|TRBJ1-1|TRBV12-3/TRBV12-4
CASSLQGATLMNTEAFF
TGTGCCAGCAGTCTACAGGGGGCAACGTTAATGAACACTGAAGCTTTCTTT
>TRBD1|few|TRBJ1-2|TRBV5-1
CASSLQGRDYGYTF
TGCGCCAGCAGCCTACAGGGGCGCGACTATGGCTACACCTTC
>.|.|TRBJ2-7|TRBV12-3/TRBV12-4
CASSLAAAYSYEQYF
TGTGCCAGCAGTTTGGCGGCAGCGTATTCCTACGAGCAGTACTTC
>.|few|TRBJ1-5|TRBV4-1
CASSQGLLSNQPQHF
TGCGCCAGCAGCCAAGGATTGCTCAGCAATCAGCCCCAGCATTTT
>.|.|TRBJ2-1|TRBV7-9
CASSSRQTPYNEQFF
TGTGCCAGCAGCTCCAGACAGACTCCATACAATGAGCAGTTCTTC
>.|.|TRBJ2-7|TRBV29-1
CSASGTGYEQYF
TGCAGCGCCTCCGGGACGGGCTACGAGCAGTACTTC
>.|few|TRBJ2-1|TRBV28
CASSLYISSYNEQFF
TGTGCCAGCAGTTTGTACATTAGCTCCTACAATGAGCAGTTCTTC
>.|.|TRBJ2-7|TRBV6-5
CASSRGTESSYEQYF
TGTGCCAGCAGTAGGGGGACGGAAAGCTCCTACGAGCAGTACTTC
>.|few|TRBJ1-1|TRBV27
CASSLYRAGMGAEAFF
TGTGCCAGCAGTTTATATCGCGCAGGGATGGGAGCTGAAGCTTTCTTT